This T cell receptor (beta chain) was identified during a study of vaccination effects on CD4 cells after COVID-19. TCRdb keeps only in-frame clones here, not all; method: immunoSEQ multiplex PCR. The repertoire holds fewer than 70,000 clones, with roughly 80% as singletons. As regards this clone: The antigen is not known.

Study-wide findings and caveats: Pronounced clonal contraction occurred in clones induced by infection and by vaccine late after vaccination.

In germline, CDR1 is SGHNT, CDR2 YYREEE (reference sequence). With 2 bases clipped from V and 3 bases from J, the junction kept 3 bases outside the gene matches. CDR3 length equals 14 residues. Antigen-specific CD4+ T cells were expanded (with viral peptide pools) by the ViraFEST assay ahead of sequencing. Once cultured for roughly 10 days, the cells underwent separation to obtain CD4+ T cells. The vaccine recipients had no prior SARS-CoV-2 infection, with negative nucleocapsid antibodies. Cells had half their medium changed to IL-2 medium on days 3 and 7. V usage is TRBV5-4 and J usage is TRBJ2-7; 9 nucleotides agree with TRBD1. The sample consisted of CD4+ T cells from PBMCs cultured with SARS-CoV-2 spike peptides, taken before COVID-19 vaccination. The source of this sequence is a human donor who received a COVID-19 vaccine. CDR3 loop: CASSLQGAFYEQYV. CDR3 coding DNA: TGTGCCAGCAGCTTACAGGGGGCATTCTACGAGCAGTACGTC.